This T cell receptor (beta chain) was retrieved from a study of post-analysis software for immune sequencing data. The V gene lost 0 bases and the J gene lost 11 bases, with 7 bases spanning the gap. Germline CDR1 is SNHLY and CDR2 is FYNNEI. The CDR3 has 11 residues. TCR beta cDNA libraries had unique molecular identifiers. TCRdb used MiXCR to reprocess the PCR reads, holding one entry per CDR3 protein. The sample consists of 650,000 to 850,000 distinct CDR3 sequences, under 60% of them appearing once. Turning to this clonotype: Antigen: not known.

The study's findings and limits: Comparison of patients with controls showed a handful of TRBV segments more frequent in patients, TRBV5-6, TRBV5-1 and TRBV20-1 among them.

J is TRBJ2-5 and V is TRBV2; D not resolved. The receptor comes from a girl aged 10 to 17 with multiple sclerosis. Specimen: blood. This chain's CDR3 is CASSEALEQYF. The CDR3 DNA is TGTGCCAGCAGTGAAGCTCTAGAGCAGTACTTC.